Given below is one TCR beta chain in context. Its target is unknown. TCRdb re-called the RT-PCR reads through MiXCR, storing one row per CDR3 protein. The data hold 500,000 to 600,000 distinct CDR3 sequences, with approximately 12% observed a single time. The data belong to a study of response to subunit inactivated influenza vaccine. Study results and limitations: The study's authors posited that every seasonal influenza vaccination enlists few new T cells.

Specimen: PBMCs from blood, collected on the day of vaccination. The TCR was taken from a man aged 45-65 years who received an inactivated influenza vaccine.

The CDR3 spells CAISDGSGGYGGRDTQYF. The DNA for the CDR3 is TGTGCCATCAGTGATGGTAGCGGGGGATACGGGGGTCGGGATACGCAGTATTTT. The genes are TRBV10-3 and TRBJ2-3, with 9 bases identical to TRBD2. This CDR3 has 18 residues. CDR1 ENHRY and CDR2 SYGVKD come from the germline V gene. Unmatched junction bases numbered 16, after V lost 3 bases and J lost 6 bases.